Listed here are 3 T cell receptor beta chains from one sample, sequenced in a study of early T cells in non-severe SARS-CoV-2 infection. TCRdb itself ran the 5' RACE reads through MiXCR, one entry per CDR3 protein. This sample yields about 39,000 distinct CDR3 sequences, of which around 5.4% are seen a single time; 4.4% belongs to the top ten. This specimen was whole blood, taken at baseline. These receptors originate from an adult who was a healthcare worker with PCR-confirmed SARS-CoV-2 infection or an uninfected control (not recorded which).

The sample holds many counts of this clonotype. The gene calls are TRBV20-1 and TRBJ2-7; D remains unclear. CDR3 size: 12 residues. Germline CDR1 DFQATT, CDR2 SNEGSKA (reference sequence). V was cut by 5 bases and J by 3 bases, with 11 bases left in between. This CDR3 reads CSAPSVNYEQYF. CDR3 DNA sequence: TGCAGTGCTCCCTCCGTCAACTACGAGCAGTACTTC.

This clonotype was seen only a few times. The V gene is TRBV27, the J gene TRBJ2-3; 8 positions agree with TRBD1. The germline gives CDR1 MNHEY, CDR2 SMNVEV (reference sequence). Trimming removed 6 bases from V and 7 bases from J; junction bases left unmatched: 9. This CDR3 contains 14 residues. CDR3 DNA sequence: TGTGCCAGCAGGCAGGGGGCTCCGGGTTATACGCAGTATTTT. Amino acids: CASRQGAPGYTQYF.

Many counts were recorded for this clonotype. The CDR3: CASSYRSVTYEQYF. CDR3 sequence (DNA): TGTGCCAGCAGTTACCGGTCCGTTACCTACGAGCAGTACTTC. The chain is built from TRBV6-6 and TRBJ2-7; D gene unclear. Trimming pared 2 bases from V and 2 bases from J, leaving 10 bases between. The CDR3 is 14 amino acids. CDR1 is MNHNY, CDR2 SVGAGI, per germline (reference sequence).